This passage covers 27 T cell receptor beta chains from one sample sequenced in a study of control samples from healthy donors and cancer patients. TCRdb's table, derived via immunoSEQ multiplex PCR, lists solely in-frame clones and lacks some. The data hold approximately 140,000 clones, with about nine tenths observed a single time. Sample: blood. The receptors originated from a woman in her 30s in good health.

The chain joins TRBV21-1 to TRBJ2-2; TRBD1 reflects the table's D call only, with no check against the DNA. TRBV21-1 is a pseudogene segment. The CDR3 has 14 amino acids. The CDR3 loop reads CASSFGGRTGELFF. As DNA, the CDR3 is TGTGCCAGCAGCTTTGGGGGCAGGACCGGGGAGCTGTTTTTT.

V gene TRBV12-3 or TRBV12-4 combines with J gene TRBJ1-6, with D possibly matching TRBD1 (5 bases). CDR3 length: 13 amino acids. The germline V and J ends were trimmed by 0 bases and 8 bases, with 5 bases remaining between them. CDR3 DNA sequence: TGTGCCAGCAGTTTAGCACAGGATTCACCCCTCCACTTT. Protein: CASSLAQDSPLHF.

The gene calls are TRBV11-2 and TRBJ2-3; the D is unclear. The CDR3 loop spans 14 amino acids. With 3 bases removed from V and 2 bases from J, the gap between germline ends came to 9 bases. The germline gives CDR1 SGHAT, CDR2 FQNNGV. The CDR3 loop is CASSFRMATDTQYF. In DNA form, the CDR3 reads TGTGCCAGCAGCTTCCGCATGGCCACAGATACGCAGTATTTT.

V usage is TRBV2 and J usage is TRBJ1-4; D uncertain. The germline V gene encodes CDR1 SNHLY and CDR2 FYNNEI. The CDR3 is 10 residues long. V shed 6 bases and J shed 5 bases, with 1 base lying between them. The CDR3 loop reads CASRNEKLFF. The DNA of the CDR3 is TGTGCCAGCAGAAATGAAAAACTGTTTTTT. The variable domain in full, completed from reference TRBV2 and TRBJ1-4, reads EPEVTQTPSHQVTQMGQEVILRCVPISNHLYFYWYRQILGQKVEFLVSFYNNEISEKSEIFDDQFSVERPDGSNFTLKIRSTKLEDSAMYFCASRNEKLFFGSGTQLSVL.

This clone is a singleton in its sample. The chain recombines TRBV11-2 with TRBJ2-1, with D uncertain. Germline CDR1 and CDR2: SGHAT and FQNNGV. Trimming shortened V by 5 bases and J by 5 bases, and 22 bases separated the two germline ends. The CDR3 is 17 residues long. Written as DNA, the CDR3 is TGTGCCAGCAGCCGAGGATCCCCCCGACTTCAGGACAATGAGCAGTTCTTC. It specifies CASSRGSPRLQDNEQFF.

V and J are TRBV25-1 and TRBJ1-2, with D hard to call. CDR3 length: 12 amino acids. The germline V gene encodes CDR1 MGHDK and CDR2 SYGVNS. Trimming stripped 4 bases from V and 7 bases from J, with 10 bases between. Here the CDR3 reads CASSVGVGGYTF. The CDR3 DNA reads TGTGCCAGCAGTGTCGGGGTCGGTGGCTACACCTTC.

This chain links TRBV28 with TRBJ1-5; D is unresolved. This CDR3 comprises 11 residues. Trimming took off 7 bases at V and 9 bases at J, with 10 bases between the two ends. CDR1 is MDHEN, CDR2 SYDVKM, per germline. In DNA, the CDR3 is TGTGCCAGCAATAAGCTGGGGCCCCAGCATTTT. It codes for CASNKLGPQHF.

The rearrangement uses TRBV19 and TRBJ2-5; no clear D. The CDR3 contains 14 residues. Germline V gene sequence: CDR1 LNHDA, CDR2 SQIVND (reference sequence). V lost 3 bases and J 2 bases, leaving 10 bases between the germline ends. The CDR3 spells CASSITTFQETQYF. The CDR3, as DNA: TGTGCCAGTAGTATCACAACTTTTCAAGAGACCCAGTACTTC.

The chain joins TRBV18 to TRBJ2-1, with D tentatively TRBD1 or TRBD2 (5 bases each). Germline values: CDR1 KGHSH, CDR2 LQKENI. The CDR3 is 13 residues long. V lost 3 bases and J 8 bases, leaving 11 bases between the germline ends. The CDR3 is CASSPSRDDEQFF. The CDR3, as DNA: TGTGCCAGCTCACCCAGCAGGGACGATGAGCAGTTCTTC.

CDR3 sequence: CASSFTGGDQPQHF. The CDR3 region has the DNA TGCGCCAGCAGCTTCACAGGGGGGGATCAGCCCCAGCATTTT. The rearrangement uses TRBV5-1 and TRBJ1-5; 8 nucleotides match TRBD1. Germline CDR1 reads SGHRS; CDR2 reads YFSETQ. The J segment lost 5 bases and the V segment lost 2 bases, leaving 3 bases of the junction unmatched. The CDR3 is made up of 14 amino acids.

The chain combines TRBV29-1 with TRBJ2-7; 10 bases are a match to TRBD1. Germline V gene sequence: CDR1 SQVTM, CDR2 ANQGSEA. J lost 5 bases, V lost 5 bases, and 9 bases had no gene match. The CDR3 runs 14 residues. CDR3 in amino acids: CSVRQGAMNDEQYF. For the CDR3, the DNA is TGCAGCGTTCGACAGGGGGCGATGAACGACGAGCAGTACTTC.

This chain links TRBV21-1 with TRBJ1-5; the listed D gene, TRBD1, was not tested against the DNA. TRBV21-1 is a pseudogene. CDR3 length equals 18 residues. For the CDR3, the DNA is TGTGCCAGCAGCGCTCGACAGGGTGATGGGACTAGCAATCAGCCCCAGCATTTT. Encoded protein: CASSARQGDGTSNQPQHF.

The chain combines TRBV30 with TRBJ1-2, with 10 bases that match TRBD1. V trimming: 2 bases; J trimming: 8 bases; junction bases outside the gene matches: 8. From germline, CDR1 is GTSNPN and CDR2 SVGIG (reference sequence). CDR3 length: 14 amino acids. The CDR3 reads CAWSLTGGLRGYTF. The CDR3 nucleotides read TGTGCCTGGAGTCTGACAGGGGGCTTGCGCGGCTACACCTTC. The full variable domain, completed using reference TRBV30 and TRBJ1-2, is SQTIHQWPATLVQPVGSPLSLECTVEGTSNPNLYWYRQAAGRGLQLLFYSVGIGQISSEVPQNLSASRPQDRQFILSSKKLLLSDSGFYLCAWSLTGGLRGYTFGSGTRLTVV.

J is TRBJ1-2 and V is TRBV19; unclear D gene. Per the germline V gene, CDR1 is LNHDA and CDR2 is SQIVND (reference sequence). Deletions cut 6 bases from V and 2 bases from J, with 13 bases between. This CDR3 region has 14 residues. CDR3 sequence (DNA): TGTGCCAGTAGCATTAACGGCGGGAACTATGGCTACACCTTC. This gives the protein CASSINGGNYGYTF.

The rearrangement joins TRBV3-1 (or the pseudogene TRBV3-2) to TRBJ1-2; maybe TRBD1 (6 bases). Germline CDR1 LGHDT, CDR2 YNNKEL (reference sequence). Trimming removed 4 bases at V and 8 bases at J, with 11 bases between. There are 12 residues in the CDR3. The CDR3 spells CASSRGAGGYTF. The CDR3 DNA reads as TGTGCCAGCAGCCGGGGGGCCGGGGGCTACACCTTC.

This clone appeared a few times. V gene TRBV6-6 combines with J gene TRBJ1-5; no firm D call. There are 14 residues in the CDR3. In germline, CDR1 is MNHNY, CDR2 SVGAGI (reference sequence). V was shortened by 6 bases and J by 7 bases, with 16 bases between the two germline ends. CDR3 nucleotide sequence: TGTGCCAGCAGCCAAGGTGAGGGTCTCCAGCCCCAGCATTTT. Translation: CASSQGEGLQPQHF.

V is TRBV30 and J is TRBJ2-1; maybe TRBD1 (5 bases). CDR1 and CDR2 from the germline V gene are GTSNPN and SVGIG (reference sequence). The CDR3 is 12 amino acids. Between the trimmed V and J ends, which lost 1 base and 7 bases, there was a span of 8 bases. The CDR3 DNA reads TGTGCCTGGAGTGACCAGGGTAATGAGCAGTTCTTC. Translating gives CAWSDQGNEQFF.

The chain's CDR3 is CASSPPLGETQYF. The CDR3 nucleotides read TGTGCCAGCAGCCCCCCTCTGGGGGAGACCCAGTACTTC. J is TRBJ2-5 and V is TRBV6-2 or TRBV6-3, with D unclear. The germline gives CDR1 MNHEY, CDR2 SVGEGT. This CDR3 is built from 13 residues. V was pared by 6 bases and J by 5 bases, with 13 bases between.

In nucleotides, the CDR3 is TGTGCCAGCAGTGTTTGGGGCTACAATGAGCAGTTCTTC. Protein: CASSVWGYNEQFF. This chain links TRBV2 with TRBJ2-1; no firm D call. The V gene's germline CDR1 is SNHLY and CDR2 FYNNEI. There are 13 residues in the CDR3. V was pared by 4 bases and J by 3 bases, with 7 bases between.

This sequence joins TRBV27 and TRBJ2-3; TRBD2 aligns across 9 bases. The CDR3 totals 18 residues. The junction had 17 bases not matched to a gene; V was cut back by 5 bases and J by 5 bases. Germline V gene lookup returns CDR1 MNHEY and CDR2 SMNVEV (reference sequence). CDR3 loop: CASSRARRREGRKDTQYF. The DNA of the CDR3 is TGTGCCAGCAGTCGGGCTCGGAGGCGGGAGGGCCGGAAAGATACGCAGTATTTT.

The chain combines TRBV21-1 with TRBJ2-7; TRBD1 is the table's D call and was not checked against the DNA. TRBV21-1 is marked as a pseudogene. The CDR3 is 15 amino acids. The chain's CDR3 is CASSKVGQGGYEQYF. In nucleotides, the CDR3 is TGTGCCAGCAGCAAAGTGGGACAGGGGGGGTACGAGCAGTACTTC.

The rearrangement uses TRBV19 and TRBJ1-1; D unclear. The germline V gene has CDR1 LNHDA and CDR2 SQIVND (reference sequence). The CDR3 loop spans 13 amino acids. Trimming took 7 bases from V and 3 from J, leaving 12 bases between them. The CDR3 is CASNDRWDTEAFF. Written as DNA, the CDR3 is TGTGCCAGTAACGATCGGTGGGACACTGAAGCTTTCTTT.

J is TRBJ1-2 and V is TRBV28, with D possibly TRBD1 on 5 matching bases. Trimming stripped 2 bases from V and 3 bases from J, with 7 bases between. This CDR3 contains 13 residues. Germline CDR1 reads MDHEN; CDR2 reads SYDVKM. The CDR3 is CASSLEGYYGYTF. In DNA, the CDR3 is TGTGCCAGCAGTTTAGAGGGGTACTATGGCTACACCTTC.

This chain connects TRBV29-1 to TRBJ1-3; perhaps TRBD1 as D (6 bases). The germline gives CDR1 SQVTM, CDR2 ANQGSEA. With 4 bases removed from V and 4 bases from J, the gap between germline ends came to 11 bases. The CDR3 runs to 13 residues. CDR3 nucleotide sequence: TGCAGCGTTGTAGGGGGATCCGGAAACACCATATATTTT. It yields the protein CSVVGGSGNTIYF.

V and J are TRBV5-4 and TRBJ1-2; 10 bases are shared with TRBD1. The CDR3 is 15 amino acids. Unmatched junction bases numbered 9, after V lost 2 bases and J lost 8 bases. CDR1 is SGHNT, CDR2 YYREEE, per germline (reference sequence). CDR3 region: CASSLDRGLGEGYTF. The CDR3, as DNA: TGTGCCAGCAGCTTAGACAGGGGGCTGGGTGAAGGCTACACCTTC.

This chain uses TRBV19 with TRBJ1-4; D unresolved. This CDR3 has 15 amino acids. The germline V gene has CDR1 LNHDA and CDR2 SQIVND (reference sequence). V was trimmed by 2 bases and J by 0 bases, leaving 7 bases between them. The CDR3 coding sequence is TGTGCCAGTAGTATATGGAACCCAACTAATGAAAAACTGTTTTTT. Translating it yields CASSIWNPTNEKLFF.

The V and J genes are TRBV6-2 or TRBV6-3 and TRBJ1-2, with D possibly matching TRBD1 (5 bases). Trimming shortened V by 5 bases and J by 4 bases, and 20 bases separated the two germline ends. Germline V gives CDR1 MNHEY, CDR2 SVGEGT. The CDR3 runs to 16 residues. CDR3 DNA: TGTGCCAGCAGTCGACAGCAACGCGGAGACACCTATGGCTACACCTTC. This codes for CASSRQQRGDTYGYTF.